These 13 T cell receptor beta chains came from one sample sequenced in a study of blood T cell repertoires in COVID-19. The data were produced by immunoSEQ multiplex PCR, yet TCRdb's version contains in-frame clones alone and is incomplete. The sample includes 23,000 or so clones, approximately 90% of them seen just once. The sample comprised peripheral blood. The receptors come from a man in his 70s with acute or convalescent COVID-19.

This sequence joins TRBV7-9 and TRBJ2-1; 7 bases fit TRBD2. V dropped 4 bases and J dropped 4; count of bases not matched to a gene: 10. The CDR3 contains 16 residues. The V gene's germline CDR1 is SEHNR and CDR2 FQNEAQ (reference sequence). The CDR3 DNA reads TGTGCCAGCAGCTCCCCGGGGGGTGGGGAATACAATGAGCAGTTCTTC. The encoded protein is CASSSPGGGEYNEQFF.

The rearrangement joins TRBV6-2 or TRBV6-3 to TRBJ1-3; D remains unclear. V was shortened by 5 bases and J by 0 bases, with 11 bases between the two germline ends. CDR1 is MNHEY and CDR2 is SVGEGT in the germline V gene. The CDR3 covers 15 residues. The CDR3 loop is CASSTVPSSGNTIYF. CDR3 nucleotides: TGTGCCAGCAGTACAGTACCCTCCTCTGGAAACACCATATATTTT.

The chain joins TRBV21-1 to TRBJ1-4; the tabulated D call, TRBD1, remains unverified against the DNA. TRBV21-1 is a documented pseudogene. The CDR3 consists of 13 residues. CDR3: CASSRSRGEKLFF. In DNA, the CDR3 is TGTGCCAGCAGCAGGTCCAGGGGTGAAAAACTGTTTTTT.

The V gene is TRBV6-5, the J gene TRBJ2-2, with a weak D call TRBD1 (5 bases). The CDR3 is 15 residues long. Trimming removed 6 bases at V and 2 bases at J, with 13 bases between. CDR1 and CDR2 from the germline V gene are MNHEY and SVGAGI. The CDR3 DNA reads TGTGCCAGCAGAATCAGACAGCCCAACACCGGGGAGCTGTTTTTT. Residues: CASRIRQPNTGELFF.

This chain links TRBV6-5 with TRBJ1-2, with TRBD1 matching over 8 bases. The CDR3 length is 11 residues. In germline, CDR1 is MNHEY, CDR2 SVGAGI. V was pared by 10 bases and J by 8 bases, with 6 bases of the junction left unmatched. The CDR3 protein is CATGTGVGYTF. In DNA, the CDR3 is TGTGCCACAGGGACAGGAGTCGGCTACACCTTC.

V is TRBV15 and J is TRBJ2-1; TRBD2 might be the D (5 bases). From germline, CDR1 is LNHNV and CDR2 YYDKDF (reference sequence). The CDR3 is 15 amino acids. Trimming stripped 5 bases from V and 10 bases from J, with 21 bases between. The CDR3: CATSGNTEVEMEQFF. The DNA for the CDR3 is TGTGCCACCAGCGGAAATACGGAGGTGGAAATGGAGCAGTTCTTC.

V usage is TRBV20-1 and J usage is TRBJ2-3; 7 positions match TRBD2. This CDR3 is 14 amino acids long. The J segment lost 2 bases and the V segment lost 3 bases, leaving 5 bases of the junction unmatched. Germline assignment: CDR1 DFQATT and CDR2 SNEGSKA (reference sequence). CDR3 coding DNA: TGCAGTGCTAGTAATCGGGGGGACACAGATACGCAGTATTTT. It translates to CSASNRGDTDTQYF.

CDR3 nucleotide sequence: TGTGCCTCTCACGGGACTGAGAATGAAAAACTGTTTTTT. Translating it yields CASHGTENEKLFF. The gene calls are TRBV27 and TRBJ1-4, with D tentatively TRBD1 (5 bases). Germline CDR1 MNHEY, CDR2 SMNVEV (reference sequence). Trimming took 11 bases from V and 5 from J, leaving 15 bases between them. The CDR3 consists of 13 residues.

The chain combines TRBV25-1 with TRBJ2-1; maybe TRBD1 (6 bases). Germline V lookup: CDR1 MGHDK, CDR2 SYGVNS. The CDR3 covers 16 residues. V was cut by 4 bases and J by 10 bases, with 23 bases left in between. The CDR3 DNA reads TGTGCCAGCAGTGCCTCTACCGGGAAACAGGGCGAGGAGCAGTTCTTC. Translated, it gives CASSASTGKQGEEQFF.

The chain links TRBV18 to TRBJ1-4; D is perhaps TRBD1 (5 bases). The CDR3 spans 16 residues. The ends were cut back, 5 bases at V and 5 bases at J, with 18 bases in the middle. From germline, CDR1 is KGHSH and CDR2 LQKENI. The CDR3 region has the DNA TGTGCCAGCTCATTATCAACAGGACAAATAAATGAAAAACTGTTTTTT. Amino acids: CASSLSTGQINEKLFF.

V gene TRBV28 combines with J gene TRBJ1-5; 8 positions match TRBD1. In germline, CDR1 is MDHEN, CDR2 SYDVKM. The CDR3 covers 10 residues. The CDR3 region is CATGVQPQHF. In DNA, the CDR3 is TGTGCGACAGGGGTTCAGCCCCAGCATTTT. Using reference TRBV28 and TRBJ1-5 for the parts outside the CDR3, the full variable domain is DVKVTQSSRYLVKRTGEKVFLECVQDMDHENMFWYRQDPGLGLRLIYFSYDVKMKEKGDIPEGYSVSREKKERFSLILESASTNQTSMYLCATGVQPQHFGDGTRLSIL.

The chain recombines TRBV5-1 with TRBJ2-2, with 7 bases that match TRBD2. V shed 0 bases, J shed 5 bases, and the junction held 7 bases outside the gene matches. The V gene's germline CDR1 is SGHRS and CDR2 YFSETQ. The CDR3 spans 16 residues. CDR3 amino acids: CASSLVLKRGTGELFF. The CDR3 nucleotides read TGCGCCAGCAGCTTGGTTCTGAAGCGGGGTACCGGGGAGCTGTTTTTT.

The chain has TRBV19 and TRBJ1-6, with TRBD1 identical over 7 bases. The CDR3 loop spans 13 amino acids. Losses at the gene ends were 5 bases for V and 8 bases for J; bases not matched to a gene: 3. Germline CDR1 reads LNHDA; CDR2 reads SQIVND (reference sequence). CDR3 in DNA: TGTGCCAGTAGTGGCCAGGGGGATTCACCCCTCCACTTT. Amino acid sequence: CASSGQGDSPLHF.